This T cell receptor (beta chain) emerged from a study of cytomegalovirus exposure and HLA in healthy donors. In regard to this clone: Its antigen is currently unknown.

The CDR3 has 12 residues. Trimming removed 0 bases at V and 5 bases at J, with 6 bases between. Germline V lookup: CDR1 SGHRS, CDR2 YFSETQ. A multiplex PCR was run with 60 Vbeta primers and 13 Jbeta primers. Here immunoSEQ multiplex PCR was the method, and the copy in TCRdb shows in-frame clones only, minus some. The sample holds roughly 140,000 clones. Findings and limits, study-wide: Being productive about 90% or about 30% of the time was typical of most TCR beta V segments in an earlier analysis. What TCR beta sequences reportedly achieved was accurate prediction of HLA-A and HLA-B alleles in most subjects. In a later analysis, HLA-associated beta chains showed higher expansion and lower generation probabilities than comparable chains. Confirmation was obtained in vitro that a few CMV-associated chains are specific for CMV antigens.

The TCR comes from a man in his forties or fifties in good health and CMV-seronegative. Material: PBMCs. V is TRBV5-1 and J is TRBJ2-7; possibly TRBD1 for D (6 bases). The CDR3 spells CASSLAGDEQYF. The CDR3 DNA is TGCGCCAGCAGCTTGGCAGGGGACGAGCAGTACTTC.